This T cell receptor beta chain was documented in a study of T cells in localized non-small cell lung cancer. Study results and caveats: There were a median roughly 62 of the top 100 tumor clones appearing in adjacent lung. Of the tissues analyzed, uninvolved adjacent lung showed maximal T cell clonality, greater than tumor.

This CDR3 has 12 residues. Data came from immunoSEQ multiplex PCR; TCRdb stores just in-frame clones and leaves some out. This table has around 30,000 clones, roughly 90% appearing once. For this clone: As yet, its antigen is unknown.

Sample: peripheral blood mononuclear cells, taken before any cancer treatment. The rearrangement uses TRBV12-2 and TRBJ1-1. TRBV12-2 is listed as a pseudogene. This clonotype originated in a woman aged 40-69 years with stage III lung adenocarcinoma. CDR3 nucleotide sequence: TGTGCAAGTCCCGGCCCTCGGGGTGAAGCTTTCTTT. Protein sequence: CASPGPRGEAFF.